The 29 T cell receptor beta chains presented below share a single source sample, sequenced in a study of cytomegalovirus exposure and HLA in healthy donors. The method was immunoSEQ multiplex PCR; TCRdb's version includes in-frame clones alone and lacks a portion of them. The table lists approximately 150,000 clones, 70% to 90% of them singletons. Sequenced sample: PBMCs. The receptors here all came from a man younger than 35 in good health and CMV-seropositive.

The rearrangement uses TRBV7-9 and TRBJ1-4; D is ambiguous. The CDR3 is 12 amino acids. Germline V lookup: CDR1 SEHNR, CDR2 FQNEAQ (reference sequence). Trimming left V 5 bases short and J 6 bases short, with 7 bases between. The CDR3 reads CASSASDEKLFF. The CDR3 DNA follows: TGTGCCAGCAGCGCCAGCGATGAAAAACTGTTTTTT.

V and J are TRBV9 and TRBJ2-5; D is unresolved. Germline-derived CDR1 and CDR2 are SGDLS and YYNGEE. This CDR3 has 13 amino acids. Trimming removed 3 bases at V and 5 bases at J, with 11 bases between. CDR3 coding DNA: TGTGCCAGCAGCGCAACAGTCAGGGAGACCCAGTACTTC. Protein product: CASSATVRETQYF.

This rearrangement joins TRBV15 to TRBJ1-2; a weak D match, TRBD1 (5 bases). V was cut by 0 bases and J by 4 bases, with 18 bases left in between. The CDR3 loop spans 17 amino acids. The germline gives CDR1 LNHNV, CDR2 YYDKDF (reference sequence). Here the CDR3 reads CATSREGGFGAGYGYTF. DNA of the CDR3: TGTGCCACCAGCAGAGAGGGGGGATTTGGGGCCGGCTATGGCTACACCTTC.

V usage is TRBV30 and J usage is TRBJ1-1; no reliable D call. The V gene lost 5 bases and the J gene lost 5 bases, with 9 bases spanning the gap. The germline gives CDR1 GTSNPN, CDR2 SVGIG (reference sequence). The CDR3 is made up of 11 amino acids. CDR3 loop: CAWGRDTEAFF. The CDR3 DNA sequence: TGTGCCTGGGGGCGGGATACTGAAGCTTTCTTT.

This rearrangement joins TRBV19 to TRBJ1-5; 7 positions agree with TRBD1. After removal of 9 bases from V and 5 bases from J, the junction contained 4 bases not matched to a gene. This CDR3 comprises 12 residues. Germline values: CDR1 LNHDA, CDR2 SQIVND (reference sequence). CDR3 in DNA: TGTGCCAGCGGGACAGCCGATCAGCCCCAGCATTTT. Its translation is CASGTADQPQHF.

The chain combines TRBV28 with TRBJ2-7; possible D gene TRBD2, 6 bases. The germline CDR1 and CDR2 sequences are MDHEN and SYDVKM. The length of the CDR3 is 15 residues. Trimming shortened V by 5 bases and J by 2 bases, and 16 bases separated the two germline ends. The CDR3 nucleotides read TGTGCCAGCAGTCACGGTGGGCGGGACCCCTACGAGCAGTACTTC. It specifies CASSHGGRDPYEQYF.

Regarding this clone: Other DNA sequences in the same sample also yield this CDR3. CDR3 coding DNA: TGCGCCAGCAGCCCAGGGACAGCTTACAATGAGCAGTTCTTC. It codes for CASSPGTAYNEQFF. The chain employs TRBV5-1 and TRBJ2-1; 7 positions agree with TRBD1. Losses at the gene ends were 4 bases for V and 4 bases for J; bases not matched to a gene: 5. Germline values: CDR1 SGHRS, CDR2 YFSETQ. This CDR3 is built from 14 residues.

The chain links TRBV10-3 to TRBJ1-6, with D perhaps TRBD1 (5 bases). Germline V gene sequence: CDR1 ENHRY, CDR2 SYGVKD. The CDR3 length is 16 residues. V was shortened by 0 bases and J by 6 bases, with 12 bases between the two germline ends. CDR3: CAISESRQLTNSPLHF. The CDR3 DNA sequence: TGTGCCATCAGTGAGTCCCGACAGCTAACTAATTCACCCCTCCACTTT.

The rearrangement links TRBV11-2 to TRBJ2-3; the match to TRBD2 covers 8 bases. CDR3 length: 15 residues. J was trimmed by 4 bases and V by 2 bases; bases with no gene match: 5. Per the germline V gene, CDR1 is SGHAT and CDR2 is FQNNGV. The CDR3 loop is CASSLSGSGADTQYF. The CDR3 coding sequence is TGTGCCAGCAGCTTAAGCGGGAGTGGGGCAGATACGCAGTATTTT.

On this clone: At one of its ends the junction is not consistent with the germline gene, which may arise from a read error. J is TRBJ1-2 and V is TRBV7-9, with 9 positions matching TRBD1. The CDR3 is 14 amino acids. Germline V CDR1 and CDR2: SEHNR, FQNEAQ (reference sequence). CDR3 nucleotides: TGTGCCAGCAGTTTAGGGCGGGACAGGGCCACTTCGGACTTC. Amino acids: CASSLGRDRATSDF.

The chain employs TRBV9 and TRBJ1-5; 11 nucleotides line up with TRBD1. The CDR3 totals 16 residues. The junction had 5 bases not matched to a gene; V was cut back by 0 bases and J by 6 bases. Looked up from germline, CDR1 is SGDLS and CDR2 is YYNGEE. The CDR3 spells CASSVGWDRGSQPQHF. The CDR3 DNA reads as TGTGCCAGCAGCGTAGGATGGGACAGGGGGAGTCAGCCCCAGCATTTT.

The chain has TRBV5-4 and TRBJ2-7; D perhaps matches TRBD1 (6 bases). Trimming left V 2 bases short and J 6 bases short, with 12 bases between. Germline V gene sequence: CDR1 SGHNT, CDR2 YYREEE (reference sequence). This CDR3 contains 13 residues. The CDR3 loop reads CASSLGGSGEQYF. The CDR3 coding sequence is TGTGCCAGCAGCTTAGGGGGATCCGGCGAGCAGTACTTC.

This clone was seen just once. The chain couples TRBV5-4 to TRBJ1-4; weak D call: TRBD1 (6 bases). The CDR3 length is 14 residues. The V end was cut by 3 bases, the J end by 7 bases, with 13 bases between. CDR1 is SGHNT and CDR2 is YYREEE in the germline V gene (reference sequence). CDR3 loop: CASSSTGSFEKLFF. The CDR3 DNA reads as TGTGCCAGCAGCTCGACAGGATCTTTTGAAAAACTGTTTTTT.

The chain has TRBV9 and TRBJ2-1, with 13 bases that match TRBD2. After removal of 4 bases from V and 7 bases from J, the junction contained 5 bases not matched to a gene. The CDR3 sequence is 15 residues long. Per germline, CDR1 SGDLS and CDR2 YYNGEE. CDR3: CASSPRLAGGNEQFF. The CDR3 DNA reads TGTGCCAGCAGCCCTAGACTAGCGGGAGGTAATGAGCAGTTCTTC.

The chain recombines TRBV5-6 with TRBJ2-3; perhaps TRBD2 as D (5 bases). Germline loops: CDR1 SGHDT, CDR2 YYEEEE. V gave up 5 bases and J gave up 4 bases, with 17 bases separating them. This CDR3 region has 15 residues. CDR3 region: CASRYRGFGSDTQYF. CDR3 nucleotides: TGTGCCAGCAGATACCGAGGGTTTGGGTCAGATACGCAGTATTTT. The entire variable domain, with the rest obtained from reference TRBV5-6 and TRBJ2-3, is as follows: DAGVTQSPTHLIKTRGQQVTLRCSPKSGHDTVSWYQQALGQGPQFIFQYYEEEERQRGNFPDRFSGHQFPNYSSELNVNALLLGDSALYLCASRYRGFGSDTQYFGPGTRLTVL.

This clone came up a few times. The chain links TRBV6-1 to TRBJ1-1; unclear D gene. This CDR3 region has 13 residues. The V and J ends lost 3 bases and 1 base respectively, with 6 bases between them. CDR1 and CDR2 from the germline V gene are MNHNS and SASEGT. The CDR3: CASSDQSNTEAFF. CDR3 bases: TGTGCCAGCAGTGATCAGTCGAACACTGAAGCTTTCTTT.

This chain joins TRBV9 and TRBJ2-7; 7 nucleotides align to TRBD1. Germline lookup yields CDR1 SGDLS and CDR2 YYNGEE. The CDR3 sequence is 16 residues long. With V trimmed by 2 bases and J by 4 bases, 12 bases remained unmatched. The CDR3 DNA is TGTGCCAGCAGCGTCGACAGGGTGGCGTCTTATTACGAGCAGTACTTC. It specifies CASSVDRVASYYEQYF.

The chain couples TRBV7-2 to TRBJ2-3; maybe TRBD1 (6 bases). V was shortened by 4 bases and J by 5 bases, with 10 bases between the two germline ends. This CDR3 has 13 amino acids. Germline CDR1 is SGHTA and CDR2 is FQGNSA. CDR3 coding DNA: TGTGCCAGCAGCTGGAAACAGGGAGATACGCAGTATTTT. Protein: CASSWKQGDTQYF. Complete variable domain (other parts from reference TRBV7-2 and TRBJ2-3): GAGVSQSPSNKVTEKGKDVELRCDPISGHTALYWYRQSLGQGLEFLIYFQGNSAPDKSGLPSDRFSAERTGGSVSTLTIQRTQQEDSAVYLCASSWKQGDTQYFGPGTRLTVL.

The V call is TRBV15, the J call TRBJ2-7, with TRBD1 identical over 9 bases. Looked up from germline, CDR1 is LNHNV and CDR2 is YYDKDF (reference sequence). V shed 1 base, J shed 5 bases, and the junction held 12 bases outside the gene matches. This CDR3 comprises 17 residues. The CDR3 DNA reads TGTGCCACCAGCAGAGGCCCCGGGACAGGGATTTTGAACGAGCAGTACTTC. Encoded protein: CATSRGPGTGILNEQYF.

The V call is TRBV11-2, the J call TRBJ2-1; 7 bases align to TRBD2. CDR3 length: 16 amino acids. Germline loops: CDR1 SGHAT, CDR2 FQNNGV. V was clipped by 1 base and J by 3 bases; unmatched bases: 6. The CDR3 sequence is CASSLGVGGDYNEQFF. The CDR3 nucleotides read TGTGCCAGCAGCTTAGGTGTGGGGGGGGACTACAATGAGCAGTTCTTC.

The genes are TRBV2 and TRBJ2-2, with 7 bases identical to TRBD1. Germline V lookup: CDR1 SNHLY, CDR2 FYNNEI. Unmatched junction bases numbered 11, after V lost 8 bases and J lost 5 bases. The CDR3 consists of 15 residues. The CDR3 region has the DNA TGTGCCAGCCTCAGACAGGGAATAAGAACCGGGGAGCTGTTTTTT. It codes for CASLRQGIRTGELFF.

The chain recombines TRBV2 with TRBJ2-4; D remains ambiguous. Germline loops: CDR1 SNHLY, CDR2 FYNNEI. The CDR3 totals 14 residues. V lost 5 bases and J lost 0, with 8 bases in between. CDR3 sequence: CASSNPLAKNIQYF. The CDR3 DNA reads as TGTGCCAGCAGTAATCCCCTAGCCAAAAACATTCAGTACTTC.

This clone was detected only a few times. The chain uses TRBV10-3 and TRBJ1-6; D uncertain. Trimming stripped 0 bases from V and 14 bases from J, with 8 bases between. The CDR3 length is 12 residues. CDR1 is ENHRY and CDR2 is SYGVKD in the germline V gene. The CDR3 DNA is TGTGCCATCAGTGAGTCCTCTATTACCCTCCACTTT. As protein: CAISESSITLHF.

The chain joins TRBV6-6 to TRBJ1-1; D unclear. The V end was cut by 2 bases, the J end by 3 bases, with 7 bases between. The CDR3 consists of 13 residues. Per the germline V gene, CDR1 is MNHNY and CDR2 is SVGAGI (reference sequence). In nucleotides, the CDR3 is TGTGCCAGCAGTTACCCTAAAGACACTGAAGCTTTCTTT. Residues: CASSYPKDTEAFF.

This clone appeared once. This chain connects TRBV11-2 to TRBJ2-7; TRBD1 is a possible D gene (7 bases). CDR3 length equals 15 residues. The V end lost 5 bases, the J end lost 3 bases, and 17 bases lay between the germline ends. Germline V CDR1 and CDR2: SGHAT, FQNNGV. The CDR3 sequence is CASSKLQGRNYEQYF. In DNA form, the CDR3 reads TGTGCCAGCAGCAAGTTACAGGGGAGGAACTACGAGCAGTACTTC.

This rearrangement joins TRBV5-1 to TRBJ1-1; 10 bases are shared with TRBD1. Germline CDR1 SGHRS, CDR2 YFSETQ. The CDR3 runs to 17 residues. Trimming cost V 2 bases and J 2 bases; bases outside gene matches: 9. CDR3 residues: CASSFLPGQGFNTEAFF. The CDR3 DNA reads TGCGCCAGCAGCTTCCTACCGGGACAGGGGTTTAACACTGAAGCTTTCTTT.

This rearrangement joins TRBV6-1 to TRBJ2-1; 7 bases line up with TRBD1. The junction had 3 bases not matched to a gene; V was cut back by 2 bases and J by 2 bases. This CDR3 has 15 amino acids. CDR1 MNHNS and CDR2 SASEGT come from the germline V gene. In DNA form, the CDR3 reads TGTGCCAGCAGTGAAACAGGGGTGGCCTACAATGAGCAGTTCTTC. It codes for CASSETGVAYNEQFF.

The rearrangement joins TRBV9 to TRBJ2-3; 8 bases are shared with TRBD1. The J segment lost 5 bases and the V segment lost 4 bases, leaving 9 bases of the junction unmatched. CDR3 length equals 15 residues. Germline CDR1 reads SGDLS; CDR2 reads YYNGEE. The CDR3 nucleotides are TGTGCCAGCAGCTCCCAGGGGGCCAAAGGAGATACGCAGTATTTT. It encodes CASSSQGAKGDTQYF.

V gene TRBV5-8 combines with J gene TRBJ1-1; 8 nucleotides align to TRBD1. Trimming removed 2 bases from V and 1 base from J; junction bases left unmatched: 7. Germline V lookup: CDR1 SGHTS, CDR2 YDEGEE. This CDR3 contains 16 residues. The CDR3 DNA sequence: TGTGCCAGCAGCTTTTGGCCAGGGGGCGGGAACACTGAAGCTTTCTTT. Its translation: CASSFWPGGGNTEAFF.